The TCR beta chain described here comes from a study of T cells of healthy individuals. In this sample, this clonotype turned up many times. TCRdb reprocessed the 5' RACE reads with MiXCR, giving one entry per CDR3 protein. The sample holds some 69,000 distinct CDR3 sequences; 15% to 20% are singletons and the top ten take approximately 4.6%. Germline values: CDR1 SGHVS, CDR2 FNYEAQ. CDR3 length equals 17 residues. The V end was cut by 4 bases, the J end by 0 bases, with 18 bases between. This rearrangement joins TRBV7-6 to TRBJ1-1; no firm D call. This clonotype was obtained from a human donor in good health. CDR3 DNA sequence: TGTGCCAGCAGCTCCCCTTTGAGAGGGAAGATGAACACTGAAGCTTTCTTT. Its translation: CASSSPLRGKMNTEAFF.